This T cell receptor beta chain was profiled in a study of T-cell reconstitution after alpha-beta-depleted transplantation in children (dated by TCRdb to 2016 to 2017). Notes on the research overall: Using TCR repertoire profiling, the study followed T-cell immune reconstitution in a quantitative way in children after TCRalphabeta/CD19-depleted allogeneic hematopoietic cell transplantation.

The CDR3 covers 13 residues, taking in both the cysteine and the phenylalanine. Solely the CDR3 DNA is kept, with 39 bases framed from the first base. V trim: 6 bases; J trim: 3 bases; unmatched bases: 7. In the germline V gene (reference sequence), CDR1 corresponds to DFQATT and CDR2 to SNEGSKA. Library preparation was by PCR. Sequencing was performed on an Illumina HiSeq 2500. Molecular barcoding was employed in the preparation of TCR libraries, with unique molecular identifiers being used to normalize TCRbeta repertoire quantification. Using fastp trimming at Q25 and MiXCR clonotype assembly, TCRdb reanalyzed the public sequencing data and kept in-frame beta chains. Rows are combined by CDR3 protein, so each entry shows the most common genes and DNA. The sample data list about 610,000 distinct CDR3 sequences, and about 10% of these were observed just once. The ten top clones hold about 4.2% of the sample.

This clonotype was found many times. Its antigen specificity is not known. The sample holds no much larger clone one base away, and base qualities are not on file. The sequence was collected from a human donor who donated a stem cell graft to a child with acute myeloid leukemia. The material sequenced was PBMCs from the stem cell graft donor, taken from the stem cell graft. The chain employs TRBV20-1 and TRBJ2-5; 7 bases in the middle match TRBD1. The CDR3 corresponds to CSAPTGTEETQYF. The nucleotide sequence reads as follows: TGCAGTGCGCCAACCGGGACAGAAGAGACCCAGTACTTC.